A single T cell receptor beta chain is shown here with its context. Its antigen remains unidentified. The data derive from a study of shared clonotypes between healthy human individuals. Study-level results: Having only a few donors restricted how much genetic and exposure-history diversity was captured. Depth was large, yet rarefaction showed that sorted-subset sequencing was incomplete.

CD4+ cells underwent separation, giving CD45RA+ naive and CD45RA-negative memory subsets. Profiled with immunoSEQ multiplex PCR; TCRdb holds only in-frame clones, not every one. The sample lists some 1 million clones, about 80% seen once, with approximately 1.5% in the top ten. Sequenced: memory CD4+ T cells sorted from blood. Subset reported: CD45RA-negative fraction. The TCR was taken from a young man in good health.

CDR3 region: CASKEGGPREQFF. The CDR3, as DNA: TGTGCCAGCAAGGAGGGAGGGCCACGTGAGCAGTTCTTC. This chain connects TRBV2 to TRBJ2-1; 7 nucleotides match TRBD2. CDR3 size: 13 residues. Losses at the gene ends were 7 bases for V and 9 bases for J; bases not matched to a gene: 9. CDR1 and CDR2 from the germline V gene are SNHLY and FYNNEI. Variable domain in full (rest from reference TRBV2 and TRBJ2-1): EPEVTQTPSHQVTQMGQEVILRCVPISNHLYFYWYRQILGQKVEFLVSFYNNEISEKSEIFDDQFSVERPDGSNFTLKIRSTKLEDSAMYFCASKEGGPREQFFGPGTRLTVL.